One sample yielded the 19 T cell receptor beta chains listed below, sequenced in a study of human T cells and chemical hapten exposure. Time point described: patch test 2, 6 weeks after DPC sensitization. Treatment denoted: therapeutic diphenylcyclopropenone sensitization with weekly scalp DPC. MiXCR, applied by TCRdb to the RACE reads, yields one record per CDR3 protein. The sample shows 330,000 or so distinct CDR3 sequences, under 6.5% of them seen only once. Sequenced here: whole blood, sampled in connection with sensitization to the hapten diphenylcyclopropenone (DPC). These receptors were collected from a woman aged 18-35 years with alopecia areata. Some clones in this sample may be carry-over from other donors' samples.

The rearrangement uses TRBV5-4 and TRBJ2-2; TRBD2 matches 10 bases. The CDR3 is 16 amino acids. V trimming: 6 bases; J trimming: 4 bases; junction bases outside the gene matches: 9. The germline gives CDR1 SGHNT, CDR2 YYREEE (reference sequence). CDR3 DNA sequence: TGTGCCAGCAACCTACTAGCGGGGTCGGTCACCGGGGAGCTGTTTTTT. Its translation is CASNLLAGSVTGELFF.

This clonotype showed up just a few times. The chain couples TRBV13 to TRBJ2-7; either TRBD1 or TRBD2 may supply D (5 bases each). Per the germline V gene, CDR1 is PRHDT and CDR2 is FYEKMQ (reference sequence). CDR3 length: 20 amino acids. Between the trimmed V and J ends, which lost 0 bases and 9 bases, there was a span of 33 bases. The CDR3 loop is CASSLGQWGRSDSLGVGQYF. The CDR3 DNA sequence: TGTGCCAGCAGCTTAGGCCAATGGGGACGGTCGGATTCCCTCGGCGTCGGGCAGTACTTC.

This clonotype was found a few times. The chain employs TRBV12-3 or TRBV12-4 and TRBJ1-5; tentatively, D is TRBD1 (5 bases). This CDR3 region has 13 residues. V lost 2 bases and J 5 bases, leaving 7 bases between the germline ends. This chain's CDR3 is CASSLRDDQPQHF. The CDR3 region has the DNA TGTGCCAGCAGTTTACGGGACGATCAGCCCCAGCATTTT.

CDR3 sequence (DNA): TGTGCCAGCAGCTTAATTTCGGGGCACTTTAGCTCCTACAATGAGCAGTTCTTC. This translates into CASSLISGHFSSYNEQFF. The chain recombines TRBV7-2 with TRBJ2-1; D tentatively reads TRBD1 or TRBD2 (5 bases each). Germline V gene data show CDR1 as SGHTA and CDR2 as FQGNSA. This CDR3 has 18 residues. V lost 2 bases to trimming and J lost 0 bases, with 17 bases between them.

This clonotype was observed many times. The gene calls are TRBV10-2 and TRBJ2-4; 8 bases agree with TRBD1. Trimming removed 8 bases from V and 7 bases from J; junction bases left unmatched: 13. Per the germline V gene, CDR1 is WSHSY and CDR2 is SAAADI. The CDR3 consists of 15 residues. CDR3 in DNA: TGCGCCAGCGAACGGAGGACAGGGTCTGAGAACATTCAGTACTTC. Its protein product is CASERRTGSENIQYF.

V gene TRBV6-5 combines with J gene TRBJ1-6; the D gene is possibly TRBD1 (6 bases). CDR3 length: 16 residues. Germline V gene sequence: CDR1 MNHEY, CDR2 SVGAGI. V gave up 5 bases and J gave up 8 bases, with 19 bases separating them. CDR3 loop: CASSRTLRGADSPLHF. In DNA form, the CDR3 reads TGTGCCAGCAGTCGTACTCTCCGGGGGGCGGATTCACCCCTCCACTTT.

V usage is TRBV7-2 and J usage is TRBJ2-3, with TRBD2 as a possible D gene (6 bases). The V and J ends lost 3 bases and 12 bases respectively, with 16 bases between them. Germline V gene lookup returns CDR1 SGHTA and CDR2 FQGNSA. The CDR3 has 13 residues. The CDR3 coding sequence is TGTGCCAGCAGCTTGGGACCGGGACTTGTACAGTATTTT. The encoded protein is CASSLGPGLVQYF.

This clonotype was picked up a small number of times. The chain uses TRBV20-1 and TRBJ2-7; the match to TRBD2 covers 14 bases. Germline V gene lookup returns CDR1 DFQATT and CDR2 SNEGSKA (reference sequence). CDR3 length equals 14 residues. J gave up 3 bases and V 6 bases, and 4 bases lay outside the gene matches. In DNA, the CDR3 is TGCAGTGCGACTAGCGGGGGGGCCTTCTACGAGCAGTACTTC. It specifies CSATSGGAFYEQYF.

This clonotype was seen a handful of times. The chain joins TRBV19 to TRBJ2-6; no firm D call. The CDR3 spans 15 residues. Germline lookup yields CDR1 LNHDA and CDR2 SQIVND (reference sequence). Trimming cost V 5 bases and J 3 bases, with 11 bases left between them. The CDR3 reads CASSGPRGGANVLTF. For the CDR3, the DNA is TGTGCCAGTAGTGGACCCCGCGGTGGGGCCAACGTCCTGACTTTC.

This clonotype was counted ten times or more. This sequence joins TRBV6-5 and TRBJ2-3, with a tentative D call TRBD1 (6 bases). Trimming left V 7 bases short and J 4 bases short, with 15 bases between. CDR3 length: 14 residues. The germline V gene encodes CDR1 MNHEY and CDR2 SVGAGI. This chain's CDR3 is CASTLRAGADTQYF. CDR3 coding DNA: TGTGCCAGCACCCTGAGGGCAGGGGCAGATACGCAGTATTTT.

The rearrangement links TRBV4-1 to TRBJ1-2, with a weak D call TRBD1 (6 bases). Germline CDR1 MGHRA, CDR2 YSYEKL. The CDR3 has 19 residues. The germline V and J ends were trimmed by 4 bases and 0 bases, with 24 bases remaining between them. CDR3 in DNA: TGCGCCAGCAGCCCAATTGGATACAGGGAACCAAGAGCTAACTATGGCTACACCTTC. Translated, it gives CASSPIGYREPRANYGYTF.

This clonotype was counted at least ten times. The chain couples TRBV9 to TRBJ1-1; D may be TRBD1 (5 bases). Looked up from germline, CDR1 is SGDLS and CDR2 is YYNGEE. CDR3 size: 13 residues. V was shortened by 7 bases and J by 0 bases, with 10 bases between the two germline ends. The CDR3 here is CASSEGLNTEAFF. The CDR3 DNA follows: TGTGCCAGCTCCGAGGGGCTGAACACTGAAGCTTTCTTT.

The sample holds many counts of this clonotype. This chain links TRBV5-1 with TRBJ1-1, with a weak D call TRBD1 (5 bases). The length of the CDR3 is 14 residues. The V end lost 5 bases, the J end lost 3 bases, and 14 bases lay between the germline ends. Looked up from germline, CDR1 is SGHRS and CDR2 is YFSETQ. The CDR3 loop reads CASREGRGDTEAFF. CDR3 sequence (DNA): TGCGCCAGCAGAGAGGGACGAGGAGACACTGAAGCTTTCTTT.

The V call is TRBV29-1, the J call TRBJ2-3, with D perhaps being TRBD1 or TRBD2 (5 bases each). V was cut by 4 bases and J by 4 bases, with 15 bases left in between. Germline CDR1 and CDR2: SQVTM and ANQGSEA. The CDR3 is made up of 14 amino acids. CDR3 loop: CSVVRDGRADTQYF. The CDR3 region has the DNA TGCAGCGTTGTAAGGGACGGTAGGGCAGATACGCAGTATTTT.

This clonotype was seen more than once but under ten times. The rearrangement joins TRBV5-6 to TRBJ2-1; D possibly corresponds to TRBD2 (7 bases). V shed 1 base and J shed 8 bases, with 16 bases lying between them. Germline-derived CDR1 and CDR2 are SGHDT and YYEEEE. The CDR3 spans 15 residues. The CDR3 spells CASSLRGAGAYEQFF. CDR3 nucleotides: TGTGCCAGCAGCTTGCGGGGGGCCGGTGCGTATGAGCAGTTCTTC. The full variable domain, in which reference TRBV5-6 and TRBJ2-1 provide the parts outside the CDR3, is DAGVTQSPTHLIKTRGQQVTLRCSPKSGHDTVSWYQQALGQGPQFIFQYYEEEERQRGNFPDRFSGHQFPNYSSELNVNALLLGDSALYLCASSLRGAGAYEQFFGPGTRLTVL.

This clonotype has a count of ten or more. The J gene is TRBJ1-1, the V gene TRBV7-2; the D is unclear. V was clipped by 5 bases and J by 6 bases, with 10 bases between them. CDR1 and CDR2 (germline): SGHTA, FQGNSA. CDR3 length equals 12 residues. The CDR3 here is CASSLSLAEAFF. The CDR3 DNA follows: TGTGCCAGCAGCCTGTCACTGGCTGAAGCTTTCTTT. Based on the CDR3 plus reference TRBV7-2 and TRBJ1-1, the full variable domain is GAGVSQSPSNKVTEKGKDVELRCDPISGHTALYWYRQSLGQGLEFLIYFQGNSAPDKSGLPSDRFSAERTGGSVSTLTIQRTQQEDSAVYLCASSLSLAEAFFGQGTRLTVV.

J is TRBJ1-4 and V is TRBV6-2 or TRBV6-3; perhaps TRBD1 as D (5 bases). CDR3 length equals 14 residues. The germline CDR1 and CDR2 sequences are MNHEY and SVGEGT. V lost 6 bases, J lost 5 bases, and 13 bases lay in between. CDR3 residues: CASSRDFENEKLFF. CDR3 coding DNA: TGTGCCAGCAGCCGGGACTTTGAAAATGAAAAACTGTTTTTT.

Only a few counts were recorded for this clonotype. V gene TRBV20-1 combines with J gene TRBJ2-3; D is uncertain. CDR1 is DFQATT and CDR2 is SNEGSKA in the germline V gene (reference sequence). The germline V and J ends were trimmed by 4 bases and 0 bases, with 11 bases remaining between them. The CDR3 is 14 amino acids. CDR3 DNA sequence: TGCAGTGCTAAGGCAGAACTCAGCACAGATACGCAGTATTTT. Translating it yields CSAKAELSTDTQYF.

Ten or more counts support this clonotype. The rearrangement uses TRBV20-1 and TRBJ1-2; D not resolved. CDR3 length: 13 amino acids. V gave up 3 bases and J gave up 4 bases, with 12 bases separating them. CDR1 is DFQATT, CDR2 SNEGSKA, per germline (reference sequence). The CDR3 sequence: CSASDIVRYGYTF. The CDR3, as DNA: TGCAGTGCTAGCGACATAGTTCGCTATGGCTACACCTTC.